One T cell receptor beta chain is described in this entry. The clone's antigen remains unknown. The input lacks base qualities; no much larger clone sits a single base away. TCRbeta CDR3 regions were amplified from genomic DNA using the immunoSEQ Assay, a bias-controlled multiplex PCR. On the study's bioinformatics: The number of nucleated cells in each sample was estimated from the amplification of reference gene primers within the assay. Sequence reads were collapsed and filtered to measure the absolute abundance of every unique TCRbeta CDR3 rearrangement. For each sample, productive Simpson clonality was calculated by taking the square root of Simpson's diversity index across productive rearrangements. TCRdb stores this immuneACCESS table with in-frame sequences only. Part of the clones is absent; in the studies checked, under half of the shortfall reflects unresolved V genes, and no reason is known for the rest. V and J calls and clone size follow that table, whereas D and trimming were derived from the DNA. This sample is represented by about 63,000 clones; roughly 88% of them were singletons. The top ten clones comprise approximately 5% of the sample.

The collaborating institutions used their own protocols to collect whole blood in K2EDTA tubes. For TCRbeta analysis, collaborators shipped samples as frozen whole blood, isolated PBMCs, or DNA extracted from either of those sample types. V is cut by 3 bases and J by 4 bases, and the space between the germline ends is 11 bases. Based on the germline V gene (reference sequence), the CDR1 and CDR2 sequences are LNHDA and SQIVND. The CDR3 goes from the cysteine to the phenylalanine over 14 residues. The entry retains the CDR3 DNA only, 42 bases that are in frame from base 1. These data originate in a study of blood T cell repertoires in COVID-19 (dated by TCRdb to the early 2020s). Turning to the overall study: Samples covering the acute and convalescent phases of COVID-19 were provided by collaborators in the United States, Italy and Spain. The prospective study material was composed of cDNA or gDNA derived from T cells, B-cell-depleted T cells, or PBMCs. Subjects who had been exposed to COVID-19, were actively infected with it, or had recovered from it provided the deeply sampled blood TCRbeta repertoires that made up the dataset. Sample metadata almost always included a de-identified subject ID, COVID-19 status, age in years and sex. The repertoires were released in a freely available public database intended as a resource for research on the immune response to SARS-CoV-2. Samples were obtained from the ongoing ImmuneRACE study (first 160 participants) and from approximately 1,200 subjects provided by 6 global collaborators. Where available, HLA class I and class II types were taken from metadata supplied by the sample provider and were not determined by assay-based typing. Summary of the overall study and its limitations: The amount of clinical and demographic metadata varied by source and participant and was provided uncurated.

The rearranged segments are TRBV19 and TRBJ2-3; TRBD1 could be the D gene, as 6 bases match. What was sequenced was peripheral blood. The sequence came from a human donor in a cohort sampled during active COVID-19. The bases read TGTGCCAGTAGTATTTACAGGGAGTCAGATACGCAGTATTTT. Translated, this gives CASSIYRESDTQYF.